The 21 T cell receptor beta chains given below trace back to one sample, sequenced in a study of cytomegalovirus exposure and HLA in healthy donors. The primer mix had 60 Vbeta and 13 Jbeta primers. TCRdb's table, derived via immunoSEQ multiplex PCR, lists solely in-frame clones and lacks some. The repertoire holds hundreds of thousands of clones, with approximately 82% as singletons. The sample taken for sequencing was PBMCs. Receptor source: a young man in good health and CMV-seronegative.

The chain is built from TRBV14 and TRBJ2-7; 8 bases line up with TRBD2. This CDR3 comprises 16 residues. Looked up from germline, CDR1 is SGHDN and CDR2 is FVKESK. V was clipped by 0 bases and J by 0 bases; unmatched bases: 4. For the CDR3, the DNA is TGTGCCAGCAGCCAAGATTTAGCGGGGCTCTCCTACGAGCAGTACTTC. Protein sequence: CASSQDLAGLSYEQYF.

The chain is built from TRBV20-1 and TRBJ1-5; D is ambiguous. The germline V and J ends were trimmed by 3 bases and 7 bases, with 4 bases remaining between them. The CDR3 spans 10 residues. The germline gives CDR1 DFQATT, CDR2 SNEGSKA (reference sequence). DNA of the CDR3: TGCAGTGCTAGTAGACAGCCCCAGCATTTT. It translates to CSASRQPQHF.

The chain is built from TRBV28 and TRBJ1-2; TRBD1 matches 7 bases. V was clipped by 6 bases and J by 6 bases; unmatched bases: 7. Germline loops: CDR1 MDHEN, CDR2 SYDVKM. This CDR3 has 13 amino acids. The CDR3 sequence is CASSSTGVHGYTF. CDR3 bases: TGTGCCAGCAGCTCCACAGGGGTTCATGGCTACACCTTC.

The rearrangement links TRBV2 to TRBJ2-1; 8 positions match TRBD1. With 7 bases clipped from V and 5 bases from J, the junction kept 7 bases outside the gene matches. Looked up from germline, CDR1 is SNHLY and CDR2 is FYNNEI. CDR3 size: 14 residues. The DNA of the CDR3 is TGTGCCAGCAACAGGGGGGCGGAAAACAATGAGCAGTTCTTC. Amino acid sequence: CASNRGAENNEQFF. Looking up the rest from reference TRBV2 and TRBJ2-1 gives the full variable domain: EPEVTQTPSHQVTQMGQEVILRCVPISNHLYFYWYRQILGQKVEFLVSFYNNEISEKSEIFDDQFSVERPDGSNFTLKIRSTKLEDSAMYFCASNRGAENNEQFFGPGTRLTVL.

The chain uses TRBV4-1 and TRBJ2-7; 11 bases fit TRBD2. This CDR3 has 15 residues. From germline, CDR1 is MGHRA and CDR2 YSYEKL. With 3 bases clipped from V and 3 bases from J, the junction kept 4 bases outside the gene matches. The CDR3 loop reads CASSHGTSGDYEQYF. CDR3 nucleotides: TGCGCCAGCAGCCATGGGACTAGCGGCGACTACGAGCAGTACTTC.

V and J are TRBV4-1 and TRBJ1-1, with TRBD1 matching 12 bases. The CDR3 is 15 residues long. Germline V gene data show CDR1 as MGHRA and CDR2 as YSYEKL. J was trimmed by 1 base and V by 3 bases; bases with no gene match: 0. CDR3: CASSQGQGANTEAFF. The CDR3 DNA reads TGCGCCAGCAGCCAGGGACAGGGGGCGAACACTGAAGCTTTCTTT.

The chain employs TRBV27 and TRBJ2-1; TRBD2 matches 15 bases. The CDR3 has 16 residues. Germline CDR1 and CDR2: MNHEY and SMNVEV (reference sequence). The J segment lost 4 bases and the V segment lost 8 bases, leaving 6 bases of the junction unmatched. CDR3 protein: CASAKGTSGRYNEQFF. The DNA for the CDR3 is TGTGCCAGCGCAAAAGGGACTAGCGGGAGGTACAATGAGCAGTTCTTC.

The chain recombines TRBV6-5 with TRBJ2-2; the match to TRBD2 covers 10 bases. Per the germline V gene, CDR1 is MNHEY and CDR2 is SVGAGI. The CDR3 totals 15 residues. V dropped 8 bases and J dropped 5; count of bases not matched to a gene: 8. The CDR3 loop reads CASGLASGSTGELFF. DNA of the CDR3: TGTGCCAGCGGCCTGGCTAGCGGGAGTACCGGGGAGCTGTTTTTT.

The chain has TRBV10-3 and TRBJ2-4; tentative D call: TRBD2 (5 bases). CDR1 is ENHRY and CDR2 is SYGVKD in the germline V gene. The CDR3 is 15 residues long. The V end lost 3 bases, the J end lost 7 bases, and 16 bases lay between the germline ends. CDR3 loop: CAISDSGLSRNIQYF. The DNA for the CDR3 is TGTGCCATCAGTGACTCCGGACTGAGCAGGAACATTCAGTACTTC.

Worth noting for this clone: The CDR3 does not end in the conserved phenylalanine or tryptophan, so this is likely a read error. The DNA is left out, because the CDR3 cannot be placed on it with certainty; the CDR3 is given as TCRdb lists it. This rearrangement joins TRBV7-7 to TRBJ2-7; the table's D gene call, TRBD1, was not cross checked with the DNA. Termini included, the CDR3 measures 16 amino acids. Germline-derived CDR1 and CDR2 are SSHAT and FNYEAQ (reference sequence). This CDR3 reads CASSLAETGGPTPYFC.

The gene calls are TRBV18 and TRBJ1-2; 8 bases are a match to TRBD1. V dropped 4 bases and J dropped 8; count of bases not matched to a gene: 18. From germline, CDR1 is KGHSH and CDR2 LQKENI. CDR3 length: 17 amino acids. For the CDR3, the DNA is TGTGCCAGCTCACTGACTTCTGGGACAGGATCGTCATACGGCTACACCTTC. Protein product: CASSLTSGTGSSYGYTF.

V is TRBV5-1 and J is TRBJ2-7; D possibly corresponds to TRBD2 (5 bases). V lost 5 bases and J lost 7, with 19 bases in between. Germline V CDR1 and CDR2: SGHRS, YFSETQ. The CDR3 length is 14 residues. CDR3 coding DNA: TGCGCCAGCAGGGGGTGGACTGATCGATGGGAGCAGTACTTC. Translation gives CASRGWTDRWEQYF.

The V and J genes are TRBV6-1 and TRBJ1-2; maybe TRBD1 (6 bases). This CDR3 comprises 14 residues. V lost 5 bases to trimming and J lost 8 bases, with 18 bases between them. The germline CDR1 and CDR2 sequences are MNHNS and SASEGT. DNA of the CDR3: TGTGCCAGCAGTCACACCAGTACAGGGAGCGGCTACACCTTC. It translates to CASSHTSTGSGYTF.

This clone was recorded a few times. This chain uses TRBV28 with TRBJ2-2, with 7 bases fitting TRBD2. Losses at the gene ends were 6 bases for V and 7 bases for J; bases not matched to a gene: 11. The CDR3 covers 15 residues. In germline, CDR1 is MDHEN, CDR2 SYDVKM. This chain's CDR3 is CASSLGDYRHGELFF. The CDR3 coding sequence is TGTGCCAGCAGCCTAGGGGACTACCGACACGGGGAGCTGTTTTTT.

The rearrangement joins TRBV7-9 to TRBJ2-3; unclear D gene. This CDR3 spans 17 amino acids. Germline values: CDR1 SEHNR, CDR2 FQNEAQ (reference sequence). Trimming stripped 0 bases from V and 2 bases from J, with 15 bases between. CDR3 protein: CASSLAPYSLNTDTQYF. The CDR3 DNA reads TGTGCCAGCAGCTTAGCGCCCTATAGTCTGAACACAGATACGCAGTATTTT.

The J gene is TRBJ2-7, the V gene TRBV5-1, with 13 bases matching TRBD2. The CDR3 contains 16 residues. V lost 0 bases to trimming and J lost 5 bases; unmatched junction nucleotides: 5. CDR1 and CDR2 from the germline V gene are SGHRS and YFSETQ. The CDR3 loop is CASSLGLAGGVHEQYF. The DNA of the CDR3 is TGCGCCAGCAGCTTGGGACTAGCGGGAGGTGTCCACGAGCAGTACTTC.

The chain is built from TRBV11-1 and TRBJ2-1; D is ambiguous. Germline lookup yields CDR1 SGHAT and CDR2 FQDESV (reference sequence). The CDR3 totals 12 residues. V dropped 5 bases and J dropped 1 base, with 3 bases sitting between them. CDR3 amino acids: CASSLSYNEQFF. Written as DNA, the CDR3 is TGTGCCAGCAGCCTATCCTACAATGAGCAGTTCTTC. The full variable domain, its missing parts supplied by reference TRBV11-1 and TRBJ2-1, is EAEVAQSPRYKITEKSQAVAFWCDPISGHATLYWYRQILGQGPELLVQFQDESVVDDSQLPKDRFSAERLKGVDSTLKIQPAELGDSAMYLCASSLSYNEQFFGPGTRLTVL.

A note on this clone: Distinct nucleotide sequences in the sample also encode this CDR3. The V and J genes are TRBV5-1 and TRBJ1-5; TRBD1 agrees at 7 bases. The germline V gene encodes CDR1 SGHRS and CDR2 YFSETQ. The CDR3 covers 15 residues. J was trimmed by 2 bases and V by 0 bases; bases with no gene match: 2. Written as DNA, the CDR3 is TGCGCCAGCAGCTTGGAGGGGGCCCGCAATCAGCCCCAGCATTTT. It yields the protein CASSLEGARNQPQHF.

The chain joins TRBV7-9 to TRBJ1-5; D is ambiguous. V was shortened by 1 base and J by 5 bases, with 9 bases between the two germline ends. CDR3 size: 14 residues. The germline V gene has CDR1 SEHNR and CDR2 FQNEAQ (reference sequence). The CDR3 spells CASSLDTIYQPQHF. The CDR3 DNA sequence: TGTGCCAGCAGCTTAGACACGATTTATCAGCCCCAGCATTTT.

V and J are TRBV18 and TRBJ2-7, with D possibly matching TRBD1 (5 bases). V lost 6 bases and J lost 6, with 12 bases in between. This CDR3 has 12 amino acids. Germline V gene sequence: CDR1 KGHSH, CDR2 LQKENI. DNA for the CDR3: TGTGCCAGCTCGCAGGGCACTCCCGAGCAGTACTTC. Protein sequence: CASSQGTPEQYF.

This chain connects TRBV6-5 to TRBJ2-7; D not certain. CDR3 length: 11 amino acids. Trimming removed 2 bases at V and 6 bases at J, with 5 bases between. CDR1 MNHEY and CDR2 SVGAGI come from the germline V gene. The CDR3 DNA sequence: TGTGCCAGCAGTTACCTCGGCGAGCAGTACTTC. This encodes CASSYLGEQYF.